This T cell receptor (beta chain) was sequenced in a study of blood T cell repertoires in COVID-19 (dated by TCRdb to 2018 to 2021). About the full investigation: Samples covering the acute and convalescent phases of COVID-19 were provided by collaborators in the United States, Italy and Spain. The prospective study material was composed of cDNA or gDNA derived from T cells, B-cell-depleted T cells, or PBMCs. Subjects who had been exposed to COVID-19, were actively infected with it, or had recovered from it provided the deeply sampled blood TCRbeta repertoires that made up the dataset. The repertoires were released in a freely available public database meant as a resource for research on the immune response to SARS-CoV-2. Samples were obtained from the ongoing ImmuneRACE study (first 160 participants) and from over 1,000 subjects provided by 6 global collaborators. A de-identified subject ID, COVID-19 status, age in years and sex were almost always included in the sample metadata. Where available, HLA class I and class II types were obtained from metadata supplied by the sample provider rather than from assay-based typing. Beyond this particular receptor, the publication reports: The amount of clinical and demographic metadata varied by source and participant and was provided uncurated.

The CDR3 measures 21 amino acids from cysteine to phenylalanine. Of the read, only the CDR3 DNA is kept; its 63 bases are in frame from base 1. CDR1 is given as SGHVS and CDR2 as FNYEAQ, both from the germline V gene. Relative to germline, V is missing 5 bases and J is missing 2 bases, with 18 bases of the junction outside any gene match. Samples from volunteer blood donors who had recovered from COVID-19 were contributed by a second Seattle source. Collaborating institutions collected whole blood in K2EDTA tubes following their own protocols. For TCRbeta analysis, collaborator samples were shipped as frozen whole blood, as isolated PBMCs, or as DNA extracted from either sample type. TCRbeta CDR3 regions were amplified from genomic DNA using the immunoSEQ Assay, a bias-controlled multiplex PCR. Per the authors' processing: Within the assay, amplification of reference gene primers was used to estimate how many nucleated cells each sample contained. To quantify the absolute abundance of each unique TCRbeta CDR3 rearrangement, sequence reads were collapsed and filtered. Productive Simpson clonality was computed per sample as the square root of Simpson's diversity index over productive rearrangements. This is the immuneACCESS table as TCRdb keeps it, with only in-frame sequences that have V and J called. A part of the clones is gone; compared with another copy, unresolved V genes explain less than half, and the rest is unexplained. The V and J calls and clone size are taken from that table; D and trimming were inferred from the DNA. The sample table shows 240,000 or so clones, and 75% to 90% are seen once. The ten largest make up about 2.9% of the sample.

Concerning this clone: There is no known antigen for this receptor. No quality values exist for individual bases; no much larger clone is one base distant.

The TCR comes from a woman in her thirties who had recovered from COVID-19. Sequenced sample: peripheral blood. The V and J genes are TRBV7-6 and TRBJ2-7; the central 16 bases match TRBD2. The sequenced DNA: TGTGCCAGCAGCCCAACCCCGGGACTAGCGGGGGGGTCCCTAGGGACCTACGAGCAGTACTTC. Its translation reads: CASSPTPGLAGGSLGTYEQYF.